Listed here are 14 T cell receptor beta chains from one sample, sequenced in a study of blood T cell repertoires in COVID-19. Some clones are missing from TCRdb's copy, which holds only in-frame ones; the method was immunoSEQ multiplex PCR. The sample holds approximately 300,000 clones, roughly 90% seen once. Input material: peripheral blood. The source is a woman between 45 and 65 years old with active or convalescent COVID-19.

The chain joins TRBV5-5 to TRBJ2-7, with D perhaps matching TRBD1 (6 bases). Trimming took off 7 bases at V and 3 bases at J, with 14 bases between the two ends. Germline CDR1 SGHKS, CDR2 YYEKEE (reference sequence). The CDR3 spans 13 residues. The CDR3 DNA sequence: TGTGCCAGCGGGGCCGGGACATTCTACGAGCAGTACTTC. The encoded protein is CASGAGTFYEQYF.

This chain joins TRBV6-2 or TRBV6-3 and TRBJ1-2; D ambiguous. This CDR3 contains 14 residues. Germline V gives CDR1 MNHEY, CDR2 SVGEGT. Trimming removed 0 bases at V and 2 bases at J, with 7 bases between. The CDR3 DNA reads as TGTGCCAGCAGTTACTCGGCCTGGAACTATGGCTACACCTTC. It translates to CASSYSAWNYGYTF.

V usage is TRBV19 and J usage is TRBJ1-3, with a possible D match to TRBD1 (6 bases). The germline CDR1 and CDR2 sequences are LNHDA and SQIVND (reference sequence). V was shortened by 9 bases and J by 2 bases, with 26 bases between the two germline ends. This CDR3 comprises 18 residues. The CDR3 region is CASQTSQGRGFPGNTIYF. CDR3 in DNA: TGTGCCAGCCAAACCTCCCAGGGCAGGGGATTCCCTGGAAACACCATATATTTT.

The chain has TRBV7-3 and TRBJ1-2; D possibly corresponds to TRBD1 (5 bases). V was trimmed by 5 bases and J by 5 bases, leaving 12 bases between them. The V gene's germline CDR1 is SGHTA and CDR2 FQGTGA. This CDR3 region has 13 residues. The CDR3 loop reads CASSPWGGYGYTF. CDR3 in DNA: TGTGCCAGCAGCCCCTGGGGGGGGTATGGCTACACCTTC.

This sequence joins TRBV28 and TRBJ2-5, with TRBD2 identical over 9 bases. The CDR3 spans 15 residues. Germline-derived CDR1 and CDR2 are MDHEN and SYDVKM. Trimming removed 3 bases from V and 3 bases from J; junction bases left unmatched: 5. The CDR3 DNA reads TGTGCCAGCAGTTTGGCTAGCGGGATAAAAGAGACCCAGTACTTC. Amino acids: CASSLASGIKETQYF.

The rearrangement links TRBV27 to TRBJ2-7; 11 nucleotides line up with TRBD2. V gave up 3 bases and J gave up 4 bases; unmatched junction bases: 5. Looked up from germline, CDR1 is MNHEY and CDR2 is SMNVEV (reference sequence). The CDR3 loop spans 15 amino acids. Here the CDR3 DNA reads TGTGCCAGCAGTTTCTCCCTAGCGGGGGGATACGAGCAGTACTTC. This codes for CASSFSLAGGYEQYF.

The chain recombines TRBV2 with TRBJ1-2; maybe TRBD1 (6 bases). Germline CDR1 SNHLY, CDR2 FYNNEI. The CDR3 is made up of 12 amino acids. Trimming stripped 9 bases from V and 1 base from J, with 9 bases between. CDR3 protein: CASGQINYGYTF. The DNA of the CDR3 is TGTGCCAGTGGACAGATTAACTATGGCTACACCTTC.

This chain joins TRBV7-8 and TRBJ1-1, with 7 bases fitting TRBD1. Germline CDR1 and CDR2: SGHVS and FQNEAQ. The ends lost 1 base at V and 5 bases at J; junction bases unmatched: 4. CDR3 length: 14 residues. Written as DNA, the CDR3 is TGTGCCAGCAGCTTAGTAGGGGGCGGGACTGAAGCTTTCTTT. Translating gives CASSLVGGGTEAFF.

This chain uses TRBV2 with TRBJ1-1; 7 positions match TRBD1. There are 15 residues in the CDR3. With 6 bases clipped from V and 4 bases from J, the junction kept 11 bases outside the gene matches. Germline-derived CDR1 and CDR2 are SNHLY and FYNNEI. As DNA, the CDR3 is TGTGCCAGCAGCCTTGACAGGGTTGGGGGCACTGAAGCTTTCTTT. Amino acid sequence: CASSLDRVGGTEAFF.

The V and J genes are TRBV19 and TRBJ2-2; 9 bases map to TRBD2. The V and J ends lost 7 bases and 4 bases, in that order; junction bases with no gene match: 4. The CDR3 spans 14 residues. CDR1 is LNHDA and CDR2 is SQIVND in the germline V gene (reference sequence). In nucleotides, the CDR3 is TGTGCCAGTATGAAGCGGGAGGTCACCGGGGAGCTGTTTTTT. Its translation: CASMKREVTGELFF.

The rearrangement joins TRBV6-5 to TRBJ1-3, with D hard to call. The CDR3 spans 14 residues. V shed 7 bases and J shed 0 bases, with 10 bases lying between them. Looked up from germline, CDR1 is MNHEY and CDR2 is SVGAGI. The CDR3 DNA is TGTGCCAGCAACGAACAGATCTCTGGAAACACCATATATTTT. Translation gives CASNEQISGNTIYF.

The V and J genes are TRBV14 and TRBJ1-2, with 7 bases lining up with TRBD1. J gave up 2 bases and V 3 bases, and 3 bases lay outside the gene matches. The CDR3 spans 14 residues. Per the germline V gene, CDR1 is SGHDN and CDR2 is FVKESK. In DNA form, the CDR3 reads TGTGCCAGCAGCCACGGGACAGCAAACTATGGCTACACCTTC. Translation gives CASSHGTANYGYTF.

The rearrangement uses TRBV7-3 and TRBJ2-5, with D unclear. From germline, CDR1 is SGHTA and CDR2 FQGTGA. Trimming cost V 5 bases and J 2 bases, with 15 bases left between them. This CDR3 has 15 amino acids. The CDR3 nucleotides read TGTGCCAGCAGCGCATTCCACTCCAGGCAAGAGACCCAGTACTTC. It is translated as CASSAFHSRQETQYF.

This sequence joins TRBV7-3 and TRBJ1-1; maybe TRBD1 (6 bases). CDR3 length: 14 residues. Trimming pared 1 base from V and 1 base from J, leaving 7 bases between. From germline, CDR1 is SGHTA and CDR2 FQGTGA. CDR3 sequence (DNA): TGTGCCAGCAGCTTAAAAGGGGGGAACACTGAAGCTTTCTTT. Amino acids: CASSLKGGNTEAFF.